The entry that follows covers one T cell receptor (beta chain) sequence. V was clipped by 7 bases and J by 7 bases, with 14 bases between them. In germline, CDR1 is MNHNS, CDR2 SASEGT. This CDR3 is built from 13 residues. Both iRepertoire HTBI primers and Arm-PCR of CDR3 regions were used to build the TCR beta libraries. One entry per CDR3 protein results from TCRdb running MiXCR on the multiplex PCR reads. The data show hundreds of thousands of distinct CDR3 sequences, about 16% seen once. This entry comes from a study of regulatory T cells in long-lasting Graves disease. Time point indicated: newly diagnosed GD, antithyroid drugs for less than 3 months. There was RNA extracted from PBMCs, and the TCR library was made from it. The same sample was also used in a study of T cells in Graves' hyperthyroidism and ophthalmopathy. That source reports: Uncontrolled infection, other autoimmune disease, pregnancy or lactation led to exclusion.

The specimen comprised peripheral blood mononuclear cells (PBMCs), sampled at new diagnosis, from a patient treated with antithyroid drugs. This receptor was obtained from a man between 18 and 29 years old with Graves disease. This rearrangement joins TRBV6-1 to TRBJ1-5; D might be TRBD1 (5 bases). The CDR3 DNA is TGTGCCAGCATGGCGGCAGGGTCACAGCCCCAGCATTTT. Translated: CASMAAGSQPQHF.